One T cell receptor beta chain is described in this entry. Its binding antigen is unknown. Per-nucleotide qualities are absent, and no much larger clonotype sits a single base away. The immunoSEQ Assay, a bias-controlled multiplex PCR, was used to amplify TCRbeta CDR3 regions from genomic DNA. In the original analysis: The number of nucleated cells in each sample was estimated from the amplification of reference gene primers within the assay. To quantify the absolute abundance of each unique TCRbeta CDR3 rearrangement, sequence reads were collapsed and filtered. Productive Simpson clonality was computed per sample as the square root of Simpson's diversity index over productive rearrangements. TCRdb carries this immuneACCESS record with in-frame sequences only. Its versions omit some clonotypes, under half of them owing to an unresolved V gene in the studies checked, with the rest unexplained. V and J calls and clone size are copied from that table; D and trimming were computed from the DNA. The sample includes around 300,000 clones, with about 85% observed a single time. The top ten clonotypes cover roughly 14% of the sample.

These data belong to a study of blood T cell repertoires in COVID-19 (dated by TCRdb to 2018 to 2021). Regarding the complete study: Samples covering the acute and convalescent phases of COVID-19 were provided by collaborators in the United States, Italy and Spain. The material from the prospective study consisted of cDNA or gDNA derived from T cells, B-cell-depleted T cells, or PBMCs. Deeply sampled blood TCRbeta repertoires from subjects exposed to, actively infected with, or recovered from COVID-19 were included in the dataset. The repertoires were made available in a free public database intended to serve as a resource for research on the immune response to SARS-CoV-2. Samples came from the ongoing ImmuneRACE study (first 160 participants) plus 1,254 subjects from 6 global collaborators. Nearly every sample came with metadata listing a de-identified subject ID, COVID-19 status, age in years and sex. Where available, HLA class I and class II types were taken from metadata supplied by the sample provider and were not determined by assay-based typing.

Trimming takes 0 bases from V and 8 bases from J, and the germline ends sit 16 bases apart. Including the terminal cysteine and phenylalanine, the CDR3 comprises 15 residues. This entry keeps only the CDR3 DNA: 45 bases, framed from base 1. The germline V gene provides CDR1 MGHRA and CDR2 YSYEKL. The research as a whole found: The quantity of clinical and demographic metadata differed by source and by participant and was supplied without curation.

Each collaborating institution followed its own protocols to collect whole blood in K2EDTA tubes. For TCRbeta analysis, collaborators shipped samples as frozen whole blood, isolated PBMCs, or DNA extracted from either of those sample types. The receptor chain draws on TRBV4-1 and TRBJ1-2; the D segment could be TRBD1, given 6 matching bases. The specimen sequenced was peripheral blood. The source of this sequence is a human donor in a cohort sampled during active COVID-19. CDR3 region: CASSQEQGFMRGYTF. The DNA is as follows: TGCGCCAGCAGCCAAGAACAGGGTTTTATGAGAGGCTACACCTTC.